The text below deals with one T cell receptor beta chain. The clone's antigen remains unknown. Base quality data are lacking; no much larger clone is found one base away. Systemically healthy Caucasian individuals from Russia, around 39 in total and aged roughly 6 to 100 years, were included as donors. Each donor gave roughly 11 milliliters of peripheral blood, drawn into EDTA-treated Vacutainer tubes. PBMCs were isolated by Ficoll-Paque density-gradient centrifugation, with at least 7 million obtained per sample. Trizol reagent was used to extract total RNA from PBMCs, with at least 5 micrograms per sample. For every donor, an aliquot of PBMCs went through flow cytometry to measure the percentages of naive CD45RAhigh/CD27high T cells. The CDR3, from cysteine to phenylalanine, totals 15 residues. Only the CDR3 part of the read is kept: 45 bases, read in frame from the first base. V sheds 2 bases and J sheds 3 bases, leaving 9 bases between their ends. CDR1 SGHKS and CDR2 YYEKEE are derived from the germline V gene (reference sequence).

The data were taken from a study of blood T cells in healthy people across ages (dated by TCRdb to the mid-2010s). Regarding the complete study: In model experiments, template switching captured roughly one uniquely barcoded TCR beta cDNA molecule for every two T cells. Using deep sequencing normalized with unique cDNA molecular identifiers, the study measured how TCR beta repertoire diversity changes with age. Four age groups were formed from the donors: young (average approximately 16 years), middle-aged (approximately 39), aged (around 62) and long-lived (less than 85). To avoid experimental bias, donors of different ages were spread randomly across the sequencing lanes. The study analyzed two additional independent replicas of 1 million unique cDNA reads from the same blood draw for two donors, one aged 18 to 30 and one aged 80 or older.

Library preparation used 5' RACE. Sequencing relied on an Illumina HiSeq 2500. A second roughly 6 to 12 cycle PCR used a sample-barcoded 5' primer and a J-beta primer mix. A template-switch 5' adaptor carrying 12 random nucleotides introduced a unique molecular identifier onto each TCR beta cDNA molecule. At least 2.5 million CDR3-containing paired-end reads were obtained from each sample. All of the RNA was converted into first-strand cDNA using the Mint cDNA synthesis kit, with a TRBC-specific oligonucleotide serving as the primer. After uracil-DNA glycosylase treatment, a first 18-cycle PCR used universal primers M1SS and BC2_uni_R on all cDNA. Per the original workflow: Normalization of each sample was performed by random selection of 1 million high-quality reads, each carrying a distinct molecular identifier. Reads with shared molecular identifiers were discarded instead of being binned into consensus sequences. MiTCR, set to a Q25 quality threshold and the strictest error-elimination algorithm, was used for CDR3 identification, clonotype clustering and error correction. A nonparametric unseen species model with Euler transformation was used to estimate lower-bound total TCR beta diversity. Through fastp at Q25 and MiXCR, TCRdb rebuilt clones from the public reads, retaining in-frame beta chains. Rows with a matching CDR3 protein are joined into one entry that keeps the most common DNA and genes. For this entry, the V and J calls and clone size follow TCRdb and not the study's own pipeline. In this sample the table shows some 1.5 million distinct CDR3 sequences, roughly 28% of which occur a single time. The ten largest clones represent about 7.7% of the sample.

General study outcomes and caveats: As age increased, observed TCR beta diversity per million T cells dropped in a roughly linear way, and a significant reduction was already evident by age 40. Since profiling was done on bulk unsorted PBMCs, naive and antigen-experienced compartments could not be conclusively compared. Estimates of total diversity based on one million sequenced T cells were regarded as lower bounds and as underestimates. Compared with the aged group, the long-lived group had more naive CD4+ T cells, fewer expanded clones and increased TCR diversity, a pattern suggesting age selection. A strong correlation was found between observed TCR beta diversity and the percentage of naive T cells measured by flow cytometry. Because donor CMV infection status was unknown, age-related changes in expanded clonotypes were potentially confounded.

The sequenced sample consisted of blood. The chain joins TRBV5-5 to TRBJ1-6, with no confident D gene call. This TCR was recovered from a woman under 40 in good health. DNA sequence: TGTGCCAGCAGCTTTTCGCCTAACTATAATTCACCCCTCCACTTT. This yields the protein CASSFSPNYNSPLHF.